This T cell receptor beta chain was recorded in a study of shared clonotypes between healthy human individuals. CD8 cells classed as naive were CD45RO-negative and positively selected for CCR7, excluding terminally differentiated effector memory CD45RA+ cells. As originally analysed: Junction-only sequences produced by ImmunoSEQ had no quality scores, so filtering differed. TCRdb's copy holds only in-frame clones and misses some; the assay was immunoSEQ multiplex PCR. D and trimming come from the DNA, and the V and J calls and clone size come from that table. The sample yields about 600,000 clones, about 95% seen once. Losses at the gene ends were 3 bases for V and 5 bases for J; bases not matched to a gene: 15. Germline V lookup: CDR1 SEHNR, CDR2 FQNEAQ (reference sequence). The CDR3 is 19 residues long.

This clonotype was sampled from a woman under 40 in good health. Sequencing input: naive CD8+ T cells sorted from blood. J is TRBJ2-2 and V is TRBV7-9; TRBD2 agrees at 10 bases. As DNA, the CDR3 is TGTGCCAGCAGCTTGGCAGGGTTTCACCTAGCGGGAGATACCGGGGAGCTGTTTTTT. Amino acid sequence: CASSLAGFHLAGDTGELFF.